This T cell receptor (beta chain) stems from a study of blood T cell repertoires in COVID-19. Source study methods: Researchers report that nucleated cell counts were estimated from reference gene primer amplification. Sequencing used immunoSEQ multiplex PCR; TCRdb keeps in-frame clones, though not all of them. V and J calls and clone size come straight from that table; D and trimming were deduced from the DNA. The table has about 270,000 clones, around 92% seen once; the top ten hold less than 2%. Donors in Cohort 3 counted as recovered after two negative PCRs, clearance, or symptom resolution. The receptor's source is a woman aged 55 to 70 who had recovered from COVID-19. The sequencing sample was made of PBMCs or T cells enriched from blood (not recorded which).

The CDR3 sequence is CASRPGTGEEKLFF. CDR3 sequence (DNA): TGTGCCAGCAGGCCCGGGACAGGGGAAGAAAAACTGTTTTTT. The rearrangement joins TRBV2 to TRBJ1-4; 10 nucleotides match TRBD1. J was trimmed by 8 bases and V by 6 bases; bases with no gene match: 6. CDR3 length: 14 residues. CDR1 is SNHLY and CDR2 is FYNNEI in the germline V gene.